The 30 T cell receptor beta chains below come from one sample, sequenced in a study of CD8 T cells in ankylosing spondylitis. Regarding the study as a whole: Characteristic, it appeared, of ankylosing spondylitis blood was a TCR beta motif of fewer than 10 highly homologous variants.

For these receptors, no antigen is known. TCRdb called the 5' RACE reads again in MiXCR, with one record for every CDR3 protein. The sample holds more than 300,000 distinct CDR3 sequences; approximately 8.2% are singletons and the top ten take roughly 14%. Sequencing was carried out using blood, either unsorted or a sorted T cell fraction (not recorded which). Source of these receptors: a male donor with ankylosing spondylitis.

The rearrangement uses TRBV27 and TRBJ1-1, with 7 nucleotides matching TRBD1. From germline, CDR1 is MNHEY and CDR2 SMNVEV (reference sequence). Unmatched junction bases numbered 14, after V lost 8 bases and J lost 5 bases. CDR3 length: 15 amino acids. CDR3 sequence: CASLTAQGGTTEAFF. The CDR3 region has the DNA TGTGCCAGCTTAACCGCGCAGGGGGGCACAACTGAAGCTTTCTTT.

This clonotype has just a few counts. This rearrangement joins TRBV7-3 to TRBJ2-1; the D is unclear. Germline V gives CDR1 SGHTA, CDR2 FQGTGA. Between the trimmed V and J ends, which lost 5 bases and 10 bases, there was a span of 12 bases. The CDR3 runs to 12 residues. The CDR3: CASSVSLGEQFF. The CDR3 DNA reads TGTGCCAGCAGCGTCAGCCTGGGGGAGCAGTTCTTC.

J is TRBJ1-2 and V is TRBV29-1; TRBD1 matches 7 bases. The germline V gene has CDR1 SQVTM and CDR2 ANQGSEA. There are 14 residues in the CDR3. V shed 4 bases and J 6 bases; nucleotides not matched to a gene: 11. CDR3 residues: CSVVRDRGSHGYTF. The CDR3 nucleotides read TGCAGCGTTGTACGGGACAGAGGGAGCCATGGCTACACCTTC.

V gene TRBV7-9 combines with J gene TRBJ2-7, with TRBD2 matching over 14 bases. Germline V lookup: CDR1 SEHNR, CDR2 FQNEAQ (reference sequence). The CDR3 runs to 16 residues. V dropped 4 bases and J dropped 5; count of bases not matched to a gene: 7. As DNA, the CDR3 is TGTGCCAGCAGCTCACGTCCGACTAGCGGGAGGGACGAGCAGTACTTC. The encoded protein is CASSSRPTSGRDEQYF. Together with reference TRBV7-9 and TRBJ2-7, the CDR3 gives the full variable domain: DTGVSQNPRHKITKRGQNVTFRCDPISEHNRLYWYRQTLGQGPEFLTYFQNEAQLEKSRLLSDRFSAERPKGSFSTLEIQRTEQGDSAMYLCASSSRPTSGRDEQYFGPGTRLTVT.

J is TRBJ2-7 and V is TRBV7-3, with 11 positions matching TRBD1. CDR3 size: 17 residues. V gave up 0 bases and J gave up 4 bases; unmatched junction bases: 8. Germline V gene sequence: CDR1 SGHTA, CDR2 FQGTGA. CDR3 nucleotide sequence: TGTGCCAGCAGCTTAACGGCCCCGGGACAGGGGGGTTACGAGCAGTACTTC. It codes for CASSLTAPGQGGYEQYF.

The chain is built from TRBV7-9 and TRBJ1-1; D is undetermined. The V end was cut by 1 base, the J end by 3 bases, with 12 bases between. Germline values: CDR1 SEHNR, CDR2 FQNEAQ (reference sequence). The CDR3 runs to 15 residues. In DNA form, the CDR3 reads TGTGCCAGCAGCTTAGAGGGCACAGCGGACACTGAAGCTTTCTTT. This codes for CASSLEGTADTEAFF.

The V call is TRBV7-3, the J call TRBJ2-1, with 8 bases aligning to TRBD2. The V gene's germline CDR1 is SGHTA and CDR2 FQGTGA. Trimming took 1 base from V and 7 from J; bases not matched to a gene: 9. The CDR3 contains 16 residues. The CDR3 DNA is TGTGCCAGCAGCTTAATTGTGGGACTAGAGAGAAATGAGCAGTTCTTC. It codes for CASSLIVGLERNEQFF.

CDR3 sequence: CAWIPPRTMNSYEQYF. CDR3 DNA sequence: TGTGCCTGGATCCCACCGCGGACAATGAATTCCTACGAGCAGTACTTC. This chain links TRBV30 with TRBJ2-7; D possibly corresponds to TRBD1 (5 bases). This CDR3 is built from 16 residues. Trimming left V 4 bases short and J 1 base short, with 20 bases between. Germline CDR1 is GTSNPN and CDR2 is SVGIG (reference sequence).

This clonotype was found a few times. The chain couples TRBV7-2 to TRBJ2-1; D may be TRBD2 (6 bases). In germline, CDR1 is SGHTA, CDR2 FQGNSA. The V end was cut by 6 bases, the J end by 12 bases, with 18 bases between. CDR3 length: 13 residues. CDR3 sequence reads: CASSREAQGTQFF. The CDR3 DNA sequence: TGTGCCAGCAGTAGGGAGGCACAAGGTACGCAGTTCTTC.

This clonotype appeared a few times. The CDR3 protein is CSARVSPPNIQYF. CDR3 sequence (DNA): TGCAGTGCTAGAGTCAGCCCGCCAAACATTCAGTACTTC. This sequence joins TRBV20-1 and TRBJ2-4, with D unclear. This CDR3 spans 13 amino acids. Per germline, CDR1 DFQATT and CDR2 SNEGSKA (reference sequence). V lost 1 base and J 6 bases, leaving 10 bases between the germline ends.

This clonotype was observed a handful of times. The V and J genes are TRBV5-5 and TRBJ2-4; 12 bases line up with TRBD2. The CDR3 is 17 residues long. Germline V lookup: CDR1 SGHKS, CDR2 YYEKEE (reference sequence). Trimming cost V 6 bases and J 3 bases; bases outside gene matches: 10. CDR3 in DNA: TGTGCCAGCACCCGACTAGCGGGAGATGTGAGCAAAAACATTCAGTACTTC. This sequence encodes CASTRLAGDVSKNIQYF.

This clonotype turned up a few times. The chain has TRBV9 and TRBJ2-3, with TRBD2 as a possible D gene (5 bases). Deletions cut 0 bases from V and 1 base from J, with 12 bases between. Germline lookup yields CDR1 SGDLS and CDR2 YYNGEE. This CDR3 region has 16 residues. CDR3 bases: TGTGCCAGCAGCGTAGTTGGTCTAGCACGCACAGATACGCAGTATTTT. It translates to CASSVVGLARTDTQYF.

This clonotype has only a few counts. The chain combines TRBV28 with TRBJ2-7; 9 bases agree with TRBD1. V lost 3 bases to trimming and J lost 6 bases; unmatched junction nucleotides: 9. This CDR3 spans 15 amino acids. CDR1 and CDR2 from the germline V gene are MDHEN and SYDVKM. The CDR3 is CASSFWTGASAEQYF. CDR3 nucleotides: TGTGCCAGCAGTTTCTGGACAGGGGCTTCGGCCGAGCAGTACTTC.

This clonotype was picked up a small number of times. This sequence joins TRBV20-1 and TRBJ2-1; 7 positions agree with TRBD1. CDR3 length equals 14 residues. The V segment lost 4 bases and the J segment 5 bases; nucleotides outside the gene matches: 8. Germline CDR1 reads DFQATT; CDR2 reads SNEGSKA (reference sequence). For the CDR3, the DNA is TGCAGTGCTACTGGACAGGAAAACAACAATGAGCAGTTCTTC. This gives the protein CSATGQENNNEQFF.

The chain is built from TRBV2 and TRBJ2-3; D may be TRBD1 or TRBD2 (5 bases each). V was pared by 3 bases and J by 6 bases, with 19 bases between. This CDR3 region has 16 residues. Germline V lookup: CDR1 SNHLY, CDR2 FYNNEI. The CDR3 bases are TGTGCCAGCAGTGAGCGGGTACCCGGGGCAGGGGATACGCAGTATTTT. Encoded protein: CASSERVPGAGDTQYF.

V usage is TRBV7-8 and J usage is TRBJ2-7; the D call may be TRBD1 or TRBD2 (5 bases each). V lost 3 bases to trimming and J lost 12 bases, with 18 bases between them. The length of the CDR3 is 13 residues. Germline V gene lookup returns CDR1 SGHVS and CDR2 FQNEAQ. CDR3 in DNA: TGTGCCAGCAGCTTGGGGACCGTCGGTGGAGGGTACTTC. Amino acid sequence: CASSLGTVGGGYF.

This clonotype came up a few times. This sequence joins TRBV7-3 and TRBJ2-2; 7 bases are a match to TRBD2. In germline, CDR1 is SGHTA, CDR2 FQGTGA. This CDR3 is 19 amino acids long. With 1 base clipped from V and 7 bases from J, the junction kept 18 bases outside the gene matches. The CDR3 spells CASSLNPGLAGVKGGELFF. CDR3 bases: TGTGCCAGCAGCTTAAACCCCGGCCTGGCGGGAGTGAAGGGCGGGGAGCTGTTTTTT.

The J gene is TRBJ1-3, the V gene TRBV19, with D hard to call. This CDR3 is built from 12 residues. From germline, CDR1 is LNHDA and CDR2 SQIVND (reference sequence). V gave up 7 bases and J gave up 3 bases, with 7 bases separating them. The chain's CDR3 is CASTEIGNTIYF. CDR3 nucleotides: TGTGCCAGTACAGAAATTGGAAACACCATATATTTT.

This clonotype has ten or more counts. This chain links TRBV7-3 with TRBJ2-3; TRBD2 matches 9 bases. CDR3 length: 15 amino acids. After removal of 5 bases from V and 1 base from J, the junction contained 4 bases not matched to a gene. Per the germline V gene, CDR1 is SGHTA and CDR2 is FQGTGA. CDR3 in DNA: TGTGCCAGCAGCCATCGGACTAGCGGCACAGATACGCAGTATTTT. Protein product: CASSHRTSGTDTQYF.

V and J are TRBV5-1 and TRBJ2-1; TRBD2 might be the D (5 bases). Trimming left V 6 bases short and J 3 bases short, with 13 bases between. Germline CDR1 SGHRS, CDR2 YFSETQ. This CDR3 region has 14 residues. CDR3 protein: CASNQRGIYNEQFF. Here the CDR3 DNA reads TGCGCCAGCAATCAGAGAGGGATCTACAATGAGCAGTTCTTC.

This clonotype was found a few times. This sequence joins TRBV5-1 and TRBJ2-5; 7 positions agree with TRBD2. Germline V gene data show CDR1 as SGHRS and CDR2 as YFSETQ. Trimming removed 6 bases from V and 4 bases from J; junction bases left unmatched: 6. The CDR3 contains 13 residues. CDR3 DNA sequence: TGCGCCAGCAAGGGCGGCGGGAGAGAGACCCAGTACTTC. Amino acids: CASKGGGRETQYF. Looking up the rest from reference TRBV5-1 and TRBJ2-5 gives the full variable domain: KAGVTQTPRYLIKTRGQQVTLSCSPISGHRSVSWYQQTPGQGLQFLFEYFSETQRNKGNFPGRFSGRQFSNSRSEMNVSTLELGDSALYLCASKGGGRETQYFGPGTRLLVL.

This clonotype came up a few times. The V and J genes are TRBV7-9 and TRBJ2-1; TRBD2 agrees at 8 bases. The CDR3 runs to 13 residues. CDR1 is SEHNR and CDR2 is FQNEAQ in the germline V gene (reference sequence). V trimming: 11 bases; J trimming: 4 bases; junction bases outside the gene matches: 7. CDR3 nucleotide sequence: TGTGCCGGGGGCCGGGGGGGATACAATGAGCAGTTCTTC. It encodes CAGGRGGYNEQFF.

The CDR3, as DNA: TGCAGCGTCTTGCCAGCTGATAGGTTTGGCGAGCAGTACTTC. Residues: CSVLPADRFGEQYF. The J gene is TRBJ2-7, the V gene TRBV29-1, with D uncertain. Trimming removed 6 bases at V and 6 bases at J, with 21 bases between. Germline V gives CDR1 SQVTM, CDR2 ANQGSEA. The CDR3 loop spans 14 amino acids.

The rearrangement uses TRBV2 and TRBJ1-5, with TRBD1 as a possible D gene (6 bases). The germline V gene encodes CDR1 SNHLY and CDR2 FYNNEI. Trimming stripped 4 bases from V and 2 bases from J, with 12 bases between. The CDR3 has 15 amino acids. CDR3: CASSVRAGGNQPQHF. The CDR3 region has the DNA TGTGCCAGCAGTGTTCGGGCAGGGGGCAATCAGCCCCAGCATTTT. The full variable domain, its missing parts supplied by reference TRBV2 and TRBJ1-5, is EPEVTQTPSHQVTQMGQEVILRCVPISNHLYFYWYRQILGQKVEFLVSFYNNEISEKSEIFDDQFSVERPDGSNFTLKIRSTKLEDSAMYFCASSVRAGGNQPQHFGDGTRLSIL.

The chain couples TRBV7-6 to TRBJ2-7; 7 bases agree with TRBD2. V lost 4 bases to trimming and J lost 2 bases; unmatched junction nucleotides: 5. Per the germline V gene, CDR1 is SGHVS and CDR2 is FNYEAQ. This CDR3 region has 14 residues. Here the CDR3 DNA reads TGTGCCAGCAGCTCAGGGAGCGGGACCTACGAGCAGTACTTC. The encoded protein is CASSSGSGTYEQYF.

This clonotype was observed at least ten times. Its ends do not fully match the called genes, so a read error is possible. The genes are TRBV5-1 and TRBJ1-5; D call uncertain. The V gene's germline CDR1 is SGHRS and CDR2 YFSETQ. The CDR3 contains 13 residues. CDR3 DNA: TGTGCCAGCAGTTTGGGAGGTGATCAGCCCCAGCATTTT. This gives the protein CASSLGGDQPQHF. Variable domain in full (rest from reference TRBV5-1 and TRBJ1-5): KAGVTQTPRYLIKTRGQQVTLSCSPISGHRSVSWYQQTPGQGLQFLFEYFSETQRNKGNFPGRFSGRQFSNSRSEMNVSTLELGDSALYLCASSLGGDQPQHFGDGTRLSIL.

This clonotype was observed at least ten times. The chain joins TRBV29-1 to TRBJ2-7, with D tentatively TRBD1 or TRBD2 (5 bases each). Germline V lookup: CDR1 SQVTM, CDR2 ANQGSEA. V was cut by 4 bases and J by 3 bases, with 7 bases left in between. This CDR3 is built from 11 residues. DNA of the CDR3: TGCAGCGTTGGGGACCTCTACGAGCAGTACTTC. It translates to CSVGDLYEQYF.

This clonotype was seen at least ten times. The chain combines TRBV20-1 with TRBJ1-5; TRBD1 is a possible D gene (6 bases). Deletions cut 2 bases from V and 7 bases from J, with 12 bases between. CDR1 is DFQATT, CDR2 SNEGSKA, per germline (reference sequence). The CDR3 is made up of 13 amino acids. DNA for the CDR3: TGCAGTGCTAGAAACAGGGAGGAACAGCCCCAGCATTTT. This translates into CSARNREEQPQHF.

The table lists this clonotype with many counts. This chain joins TRBV5-1 and TRBJ2-1; TRBD2 aligns across 9 bases. The germline CDR1 and CDR2 sequences are SGHRS and YFSETQ. V lost 4 bases and J lost 10; bases outside the gene matches: 12. The CDR3 runs 15 residues. The CDR3 bases are TGCGCCAGCAGCACGACTAGCGGCTCAGTTTTGGAGCAGTTCTTC. Encoded protein: CASSTTSGSVLEQFF.

This clonotype was detected only a few times. V usage is TRBV11-2 and J usage is TRBJ2-7; no reliable D call. The ends were cut back, 5 bases at V and 3 bases at J, with 14 bases in the middle. Germline CDR1 is SGHAT and CDR2 is FQNNGV. The CDR3 loop spans 14 amino acids. The CDR3, as DNA: TGTGCCAGCAGCCAGAGACTGTTAGACTACGAGCAGTACTTC. This encodes CASSQRLLDYEQYF.